Each of the 17 T cell receptor beta chains below was sequenced from the same sample in a study of identical twins. TCRdb recomputed calls from the 5' RACE reads with MiXCR, one row per CDR3 protein. In the table there are roughly 1.6 million distinct CDR3 sequences, under 35% of which are singletons. Sequencing was carried out using cord blood. The origin of the receptors is a newborn girl in good health.

The chain recombines TRBV2 with TRBJ2-2; the D gene could be TRBD1 or TRBD2 (6 bases each). Looked up from germline, CDR1 is SNHLY and CDR2 is FYNNEI. The CDR3 runs 13 residues. Trimming took off 11 bases at V and 1 base at J, with 11 bases between the two ends. CDR3 residues: CAGGPRNTGELFF. CDR3 DNA sequence: TGTGCCGGGGGGCCCAGGAACACCGGGGAGCTGTTTTTT.

The chain carries TRBV7-7 and TRBJ2-1, with 7 bases identical to TRBD1. In germline, CDR1 is SSHAT, CDR2 FNYEAQ (reference sequence). V lost 1 base to trimming and J lost 6 bases; unmatched junction nucleotides: 9. The CDR3 extends over 16 amino acids. DNA of the CDR3: TGTGCCAGCAGCTTAGGACAGGGTACCCCTTCCAATGAGCAGTTCTTC. Amino acid sequence: CASSLGQGTPSNEQFF.

The genes are TRBV6-4 and TRBJ2-2; D is possibly TRBD1 (6 bases). This CDR3 comprises 18 residues. V lost 0 bases, J lost 0 bases, and 14 bases lay in between. Germline loops: CDR1 MRHNA, CDR2 SNTAGT. This CDR3 reads CASSDSYRVPPNTGELFF. In nucleotides, the CDR3 is TGTGCCAGCAGTGACTCCTACAGGGTACCCCCGAACACCGGGGAGCTGTTTTTT.

V usage is TRBV2 and J usage is TRBJ2-1; 9 bases line up with TRBD2. This CDR3 region has 13 residues. CDR1 and CDR2 (germline): SNHLY, FYNNEI. Losses at the gene ends were 6 bases for V and 9 bases for J; bases not matched to a gene: 6. The CDR3 region is CASRGLANSEQFF. The CDR3 DNA reads as TGTGCCAGCAGAGGACTAGCGAACAGTGAGCAGTTCTTC.

Only one count was recorded for this clonotype. This chain links TRBV27 with TRBJ1-2; TRBD1 matches at 7 bases. There are 14 residues in the CDR3. The V and J ends lost 6 bases and 6 bases, in that order; junction bases with no gene match: 10. Germline CDR1 MNHEY, CDR2 SMNVEV (reference sequence). The DNA for the CDR3 is TGTGCCAGCAGCTGGGACAGAGGTACAAATGGCTACACCTTC. This codes for CASSWDRGTNGYTF.

In its sample, this clonotype was seen a few times. The chain combines TRBV28 with TRBJ1-1; 7 nucleotides line up with TRBD1. Germline V lookup: CDR1 MDHEN, CDR2 SYDVKM. J lost 0 bases, V lost 7 bases, and 5 bases had no gene match. This CDR3 spans 14 amino acids. CDR3 protein: CASTWDRLNTEAFF. The CDR3 region has the DNA TGTGCCAGCACCTGGGACAGACTGAACACTGAAGCTTTCTTT.

This clonotype has only a few counts. The chain uses TRBV5-8 and TRBJ2-1; D gene uncertain. The germline V gene encodes CDR1 SGHTS and CDR2 YDEGEE. Deletions cut 2 bases from V and 4 bases from J, with 16 bases between. This CDR3 has 16 residues. The CDR3, as DNA: TGTGCCAGCAGCTTTCCAAGTAAGCTCTATTACAATGAGCAGTTCTTC. Encoded protein: CASSFPSKLYYNEQFF.

Only a few counts were recorded for this clonotype. This chain joins TRBV20-1 and TRBJ2-7, with 8 bases that match TRBD2. V was pared by 4 bases and J by 1 base, with 3 bases of the junction left unmatched. The V gene's germline CDR1 is DFQATT and CDR2 SNEGSKA (reference sequence). The CDR3 contains 13 residues. The CDR3 DNA reads TGCAGTGCTATACAGCGGGGGTCCTACGAGCAGTACTTC. Protein: CSAIQRGSYEQYF.

This chain connects TRBV6-5 to TRBJ2-5; 10 positions match TRBD2. J lost 11 bases, V lost 5 bases, and 14 bases had no gene match. Germline lookup yields CDR1 MNHEY and CDR2 SVGAGI. This CDR3 comprises 15 residues. The CDR3 DNA sequence: TGTGCCAGCAGTCCCCCTAGCGGGAGAATTGGTGAGCAGTACTTC. Protein: CASSPPSGRIGEQYF.

The rearrangement links TRBV4-2 to TRBJ2-3, with D possibly being TRBD2 (6 bases). Germline loops: CDR1 LGHNA, CDR2 YNFKEQ. V dropped 1 base and J dropped 8 bases, with 13 bases sitting between them. The CDR3 is 14 residues long. The CDR3 DNA is TGTGCCAGCAGCCAAGGGGAGCGGGTTTTTACGCAGTATTTT. It encodes CASSQGERVFTQYF.

The chain combines TRBV5-1 with TRBJ1-2, with a possible D match to TRBD1 (5 bases). V dropped 0 bases and J dropped 6 bases, with 9 bases sitting between them. From germline, CDR1 is SGHRS and CDR2 YFSETQ. The CDR3 covers 13 residues. Written as DNA, the CDR3 is TGCGCCAGCAGCTTGGAGGCGGGGCATGGCTACACCTTC. Translating it yields CASSLEAGHGYTF.

The genes are TRBV10-3 and TRBJ2-1; 9 bases match TRBD2. V dropped 7 bases and J dropped 5; count of bases not matched to a gene: 6. The CDR3 contains 14 residues. The germline CDR1 and CDR2 sequences are ENHRY and SYGVKD. The CDR3 loop is CAIMEREANNEQFF. The CDR3 DNA reads as TGTGCCATCATGGAGCGGGAGGCCAACAATGAGCAGTTCTTC.

The sample holds a few counts of this clonotype. The chain links TRBV7-8 to TRBJ2-7; 11 bases agree with TRBD2. V lost 7 bases to trimming and J lost 12 bases; unmatched junction nucleotides: 8. Germline loops: CDR1 SGHVS, CDR2 FQNEAQ. The CDR3 loop spans 12 amino acids. The CDR3 DNA follows: TGTGCCAGCAACTATCGGCTAGCGGGAGGGTACTTC. It translates to CASNYRLAGGYF.

The chain has TRBV6-4 and TRBJ2-6; maybe TRBD1 (5 bases). Deletions cut 3 bases from V and 0 bases from J, with 15 bases between. CDR3 length equals 18 residues. Germline V gene sequence: CDR1 MRHNA, CDR2 SNTAGT. The CDR3 region is CASSEVGQGYSGANVLTF. The CDR3 region has the DNA TGTGCCAGCAGTGAAGTTGGCCAGGGATACTCTGGGGCCAACGTCCTGACTTTC.

J is TRBJ2-5 and V is TRBV4-1, with D perhaps matching TRBD2 (6 bases). The germline V and J ends were trimmed by 1 base and 5 bases, with 11 bases remaining between them. The length of the CDR3 is 14 residues. In germline, CDR1 is MGHRA, CDR2 YSYEKL. CDR3 sequence (DNA): TGCGCCAGCAGCCAAGTAGCGGTGTTGGAGACCCAGTACTTC. Its translation is CASSQVAVLETQYF.

In regard to this clonotype: Sequence at one end of the junction differs from germline and may be a read error. V and J are TRBV6-7 and TRBJ2-7, with D tentatively TRBD1 (6 bases). TRBV6-7 is an ORF, with its function uncertain. The CDR3 spans 14 residues. CDR3 nucleotide sequence: TGTGCCAGCAGCCGAAACCGGGACACCTACAAGCAGTACTTC. Protein sequence: CASSRNRDTYKQYF.

This clonotype has more than one count but fewer than ten. The chain has TRBV28 and TRBJ2-3; 10 nucleotides match TRBD1. The CDR3 length is 17 residues. Germline V gene sequence: CDR1 MDHEN, CDR2 SYDVKM. Trimming took 2 bases from V and 1 from J; bases not matched to a gene: 6. Written as DNA, the CDR3 is TGTGCCAGCAGTTTACTAGGACAGGGGGTTCGCACAGATACGCAGTATTTT. This translates into CASSLLGQGVRTDTQYF.